Shown below are 8 T cell receptor beta chains from a single sample sequenced in a study of T-cell reconstitution after alpha-beta-depleted transplantation in children. Researchers prepared the TCRbeta library using unique molecular identifiers, the study reports. TCRdb re-called the PCR reads through MiXCR, storing one row per CDR3 protein. The repertoire holds roughly 190,000 distinct CDR3 sequences, with roughly 14% as singletons. This specimen consisted of PBMCs from the stem cell graft donor, obtained from the stem cell graft. The origin of the receptors is a human donor who donated a stem cell graft to a child with acute lymphoblastic leukemia.

This clonotype has a handful of counts. The V gene is TRBV5-5, the J gene TRBJ2-5; no firm D call. The CDR3 totals 13 residues. Between the trimmed V and J ends, which lost 2 bases and 6 bases, there was a span of 11 bases. Germline CDR1 and CDR2: SGHKS and YYEKEE (reference sequence). The CDR3 region is CASSFITPQTQYF. CDR3 nucleotide sequence: TGTGCCAGCAGCTTCATAACCCCCCAGACCCAGTACTTC.

This clonotype was found many times. This chain links TRBV28 with TRBJ1-1, with unresolved D. Germline V gene lookup returns CDR1 MDHEN and CDR2 SYDVKM. The CDR3 runs 13 residues. V lost 7 bases and J lost 0, with 9 bases in between. The chain's CDR3 is CASNGELNTEAFF. As DNA, the CDR3 is TGTGCCAGCAACGGCGAGCTGAACACTGAAGCTTTCTTT.

This clonotype showed up many times. The chain has TRBV10-3 and TRBJ2-1; a possible D gene is TRBD1 (6 bases). Per the germline V gene, CDR1 is ENHRY and CDR2 is SYGVKD. CDR3 length equals 12 residues. V dropped 6 bases and J dropped 6 bases, with 9 bases sitting between them. In DNA, the CDR3 is TGTGCCATCAGCCAACAGGGCAATGAGCAGTTCTTC. Its protein product is CAISQQGNEQFF.

This clonotype was seen many times. This chain links TRBV9 with TRBJ2-3, with a possible D match to TRBD2 (6 bases). V shed 0 bases and J shed 3 bases, with 14 bases lying between them. The CDR3 spans 16 residues. Germline CDR1 SGDLS, CDR2 YYNGEE. The CDR3 reads CASSVAPGDRTDTQYF. The CDR3 coding sequence is TGTGCCAGCAGCGTAGCTCCGGGGGATAGGACAGATACGCAGTATTTT.

This clonotype showed up many times. This rearrangement joins TRBV5-5 to TRBJ2-6, with D possibly being TRBD1 (6 bases). Germline CDR1 is SGHKS and CDR2 is YYEKEE (reference sequence). The germline V and J ends were trimmed by 4 bases and 0 bases, with 11 bases remaining between them. The CDR3 is 16 residues long. The CDR3 reads CASSRDMTSGANVLTF. The CDR3 DNA follows: TGTGCCAGCAGCCGGGACATGACCTCTGGGGCCAACGTCCTGACTTTC. Full variable domain (rest looked up from reference TRBV5-5 and TRBJ2-6): DAGVTQSPTHLIKTRGQQVTLRCSPISGHKSVSWYQQVLGQGPQFIFQYYEKEERGRGNFPDRFSARQFPNYSSELNVNALLLGDSALYLCASSRDMTSGANVLTFGAGSRLTVL.

There are a few counts of this clonotype. The V call is TRBV5-1, the J call TRBJ2-1; D not certain. Per the germline V gene, CDR1 is SGHRS and CDR2 is YFSETQ. The CDR3 totals 13 residues. V lost 4 bases and J lost 10, with 15 bases in between. CDR3 protein: CASSSIVYGEQFF. CDR3 bases: TGCGCCAGCAGCAGTATCGTGTATGGCGAGCAGTTCTTC.

The chain recombines TRBV5-1 with TRBJ2-1; 7 nucleotides align to TRBD2. The CDR3 length is 15 residues. Germline CDR1 is SGHRS and CDR2 is YFSETQ. After removal of 0 bases from V and 5 bases from J, the junction contained 5 bases not matched to a gene. Written as DNA, the CDR3 is TGCGCCAGCAGCTTGGATCCGGGACTAAACAATGAGCAGTTCTTC. It encodes CASSLDPGLNNEQFF. Filled out from reference TRBV5-1 and TRBJ2-1, the complete variable domain reads KAGVTQTPRYLIKTRGQQVTLSCSPISGHRSVSWYQQTPGQGLQFLFEYFSETQRNKGNFPGRFSGRQFSNSRSEMNVSTLELGDSALYLCASSLDPGLNNEQFFGPGTRLTVL.

This chain connects TRBV5-4 to TRBJ1-6; the D gene is possibly TRBD1 (5 bases). The CDR3 covers 15 residues. Germline CDR1 reads SGHNT; CDR2 reads YYREEE (reference sequence). Trimming removed 9 bases from V and 5 bases from J, with 18 bases in between. In DNA, the CDR3 is TGTGCCACCACACGACCCGACAGAGATAATTCACCCCTCCACTTT. It codes for CATTRPDRDNSPLHF.